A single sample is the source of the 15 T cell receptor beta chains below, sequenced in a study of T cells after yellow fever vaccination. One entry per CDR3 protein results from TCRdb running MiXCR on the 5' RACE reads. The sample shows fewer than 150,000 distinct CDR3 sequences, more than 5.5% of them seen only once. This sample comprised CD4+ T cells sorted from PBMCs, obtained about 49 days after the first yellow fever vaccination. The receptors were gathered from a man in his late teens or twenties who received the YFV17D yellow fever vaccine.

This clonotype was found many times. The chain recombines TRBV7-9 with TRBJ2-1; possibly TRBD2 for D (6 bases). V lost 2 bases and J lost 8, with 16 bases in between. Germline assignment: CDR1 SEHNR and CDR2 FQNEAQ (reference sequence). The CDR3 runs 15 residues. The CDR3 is CASSLSPGGRDEQFF. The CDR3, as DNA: TGTGCCAGCAGCTTATCCCCCGGGGGTCGTGATGAGCAGTTCTTC.

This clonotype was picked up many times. The DNA for the CDR3 is TGCGCCGCGGGTATGAGCGGGGGAGCGGATACGCAGTATTTT. The encoded protein is CAAGMSGGADTQYF. This rearrangement joins TRBV10-2 to TRBJ2-3, with 8 bases identical to TRBD2. Germline-derived CDR1 and CDR2 are WSHSY and SAAADI. V shed 11 bases and J 6 bases; nucleotides not matched to a gene: 13. The CDR3 totals 14 residues.

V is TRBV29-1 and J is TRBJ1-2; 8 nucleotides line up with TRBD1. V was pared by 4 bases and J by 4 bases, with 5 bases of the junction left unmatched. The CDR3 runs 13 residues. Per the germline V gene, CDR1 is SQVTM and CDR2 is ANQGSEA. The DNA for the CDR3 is TGCAGCGTTGGGACAGGGCGGGCCTATGGCTACACCTTC. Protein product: CSVGTGRAYGYTF.

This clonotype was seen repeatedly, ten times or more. CDR3 residues: CASSQGRVPQYF. For the CDR3, the DNA is TGTGCCAGCAGCCAAGGAAGAGTCCCGCAGTATTTT. The rearrangement links TRBV3-1 to TRBJ2-3; unclear D gene. CDR3 length: 12 amino acids. Trimming shortened V by 1 base and J by 10 bases, and 9 bases separated the two germline ends. The germline gives CDR1 LGHDT, CDR2 YNNKEL (reference sequence).

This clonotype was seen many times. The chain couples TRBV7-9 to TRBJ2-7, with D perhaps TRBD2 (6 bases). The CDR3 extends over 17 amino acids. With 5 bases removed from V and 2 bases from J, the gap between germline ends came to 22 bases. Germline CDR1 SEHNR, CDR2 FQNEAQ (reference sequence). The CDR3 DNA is TGTGCCAGCAGCCCCGCGCTATTGGGGACTGCAGCCTACGAGCAGTACTTC. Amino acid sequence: CASSPALLGTAAYEQYF.

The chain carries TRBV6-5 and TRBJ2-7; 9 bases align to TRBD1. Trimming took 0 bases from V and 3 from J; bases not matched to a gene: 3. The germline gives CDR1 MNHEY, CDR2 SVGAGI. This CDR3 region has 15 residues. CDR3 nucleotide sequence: TGTGCCAGCAGTTACTCCACAGGGGGCCTCTACGAGCAGTACGTC. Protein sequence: CASSYSTGGLYEQYV.

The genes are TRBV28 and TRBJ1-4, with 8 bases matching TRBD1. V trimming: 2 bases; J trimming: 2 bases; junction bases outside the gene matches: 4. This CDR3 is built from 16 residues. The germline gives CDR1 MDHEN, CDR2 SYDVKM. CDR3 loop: CASSLPRQGTNEKLFF. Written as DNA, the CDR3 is TGTGCCAGCAGTTTACCCAGACAGGGGACTAATGAAAAACTGTTTTTT.

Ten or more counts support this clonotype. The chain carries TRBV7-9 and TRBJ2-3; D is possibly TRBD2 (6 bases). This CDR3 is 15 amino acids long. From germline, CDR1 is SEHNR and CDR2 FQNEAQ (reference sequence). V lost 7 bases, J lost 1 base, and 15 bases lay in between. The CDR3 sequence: CASTPRDAGTDTQYF. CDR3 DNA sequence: TGTGCCAGCACCCCGCGGGACGCGGGCACAGATACGCAGTATTTT. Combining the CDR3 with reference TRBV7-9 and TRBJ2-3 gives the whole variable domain DTGVSQNPRHKITKRGQNVTFRCDPISEHNRLYWYRQTLGQGPEFLTYFQNEAQLEKSRLLSDRFSAERPKGSFSTLEIQRTEQGDSAMYLCASTPRDAGTDTQYFGPGTRLTVL.

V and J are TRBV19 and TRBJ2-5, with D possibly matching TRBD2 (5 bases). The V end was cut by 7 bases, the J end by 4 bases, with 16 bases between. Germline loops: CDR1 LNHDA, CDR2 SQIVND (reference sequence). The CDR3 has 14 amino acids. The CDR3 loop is CASTKSGALETQYF. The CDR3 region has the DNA TGTGCCAGTACTAAAAGCGGAGCCCTAGAGACCCAGTACTTC.

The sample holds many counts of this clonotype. CDR3 sequence: CASKRGADEQYV. The CDR3, as DNA: TGTGCCAGTAAGCGGGGGGCCGACGAGCAGTACGTC. The chain recombines TRBV11-3 with TRBJ2-7, with TRBD2 identical over 9 bases. The V segment lost 9 bases and the J segment 5 bases; nucleotides outside the gene matches: 5. The CDR3 has 12 amino acids. The germline V gene encodes CDR1 SGHNT and CDR2 YENEEA.

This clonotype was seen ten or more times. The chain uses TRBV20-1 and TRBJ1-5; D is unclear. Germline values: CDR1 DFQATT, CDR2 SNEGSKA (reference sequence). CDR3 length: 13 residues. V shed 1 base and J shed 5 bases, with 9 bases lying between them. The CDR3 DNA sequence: TGCAGTGCTAGAGGAGGCACCGATCAGCCCCAGCATTTT. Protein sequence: CSARGGTDQPQHF.

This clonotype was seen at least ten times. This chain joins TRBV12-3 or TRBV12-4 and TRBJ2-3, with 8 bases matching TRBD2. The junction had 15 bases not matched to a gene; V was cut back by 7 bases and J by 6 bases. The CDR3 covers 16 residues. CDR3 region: CASTLGAGGSVDTQYF. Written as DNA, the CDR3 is TGTGCCAGCACCCTGGGGGCGGGGGGCTCCGTGGATACGCAGTATTTT.

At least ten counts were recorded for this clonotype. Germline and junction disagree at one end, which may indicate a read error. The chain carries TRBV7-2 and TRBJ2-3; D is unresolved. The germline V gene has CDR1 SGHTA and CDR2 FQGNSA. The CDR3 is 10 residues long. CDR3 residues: CASSLAQLVF. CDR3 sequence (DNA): TGTGCCAGCAGCTTAGCGCAACTCGTTTTT.

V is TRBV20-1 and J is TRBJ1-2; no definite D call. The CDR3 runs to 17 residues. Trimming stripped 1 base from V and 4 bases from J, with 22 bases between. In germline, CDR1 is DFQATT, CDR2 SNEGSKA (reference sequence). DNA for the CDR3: TGCAGTGCTAGAGTTGCTGCCGGCCAGGCGTTAGTCTATGGCTACACCTTC. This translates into CSARVAAGQALVYGYTF.

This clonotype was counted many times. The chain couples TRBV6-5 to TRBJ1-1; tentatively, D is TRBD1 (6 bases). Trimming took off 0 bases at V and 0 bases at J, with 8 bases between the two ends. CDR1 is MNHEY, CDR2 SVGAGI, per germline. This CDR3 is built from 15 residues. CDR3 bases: TGTGCCAGCAGTTACTCGGACAGCCTGAACACTGAAGCTTTCTTT. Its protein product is CASSYSDSLNTEAFF.